The clone carrying this T cell receptor beta chain was recorded at least ten times. The antigen remains unidentified. TCR alpha and beta CDR3 regions were amplified from RNA using iRepertoire nested multiplex PCR. Input was roughly 95-400 ng of tissue mRNA or PBMC total RNA. TCRdb itself ran the multiplex PCR reads through MiXCR, one entry per CDR3 protein. Of approximately 90,000 distinct CDR3 sequences listed, about 25% are singletons. These data belong to a study of glioma-infiltrating T cells. Points from the study as a whole: Above-expected tissue-blood divergence occurred in all gliomas, most in low-grade ones. Only very few CDR3 sequences appeared in both tissue and blood.

This clonotype originated in a human donor with low-grade glioma or glioblastoma, undergoing nonglioma brain surgery, or in good health (not recorded which). The sequenced material came from glioma tissue, nonneoplastic brain tissue, or PBMCs (not recorded which).

This chain's CDR3 is CASSLQYSNQPQHF. CDR3 bases: TGTGCCAGCAGCCTGCAGTATAGCAATCAGCCCCAGCATTTT. The gene calls are TRBV2 and TRBJ1-5; D is ambiguous. In germline, CDR1 is SNHLY, CDR2 FYNNEI. Trimming left V 6 bases short and J 0 bases short, with 9 bases between. CDR3 length equals 14 residues.